The rows below give T cell receptor beta chains drawn from one sample of a study of blood T cell repertoires in COVID-19. Some clones are missing from TCRdb's copy, which holds only in-frame ones; the method was immunoSEQ multiplex PCR. The data show 100,000 to 150,000 clones, about 88% seen once. The source material was peripheral blood. These receptors originate from a woman older than 75 with acute or convalescent COVID-19. CDR3s include the opening cysteine and the closing phenylalanine or tryptophan. A D gene is named only where the DNA matches it firmly. Expanded clones get a size class; other rows say once, few or many, or leave the size out.

V gene	J gene	D gene	clone size	CDR3 DNA	CDR3 protein
TRBV5-4	TRBJ1-6	NA	NA	TGTGCCAGCAGCCCGGATGGGGGGGGGAATTCACCCCTCCACTTT	CASSPDGGGNSPLHF
TRBV13	TRBJ2-7	TRBD1	NA	TGTGCCAGCAGCGCGGGGACAGGGGGCGAGCAGTACTTC	CASSAGTGGEQYF
TRBV5-1	TRBJ2-1	NA	NA	TGCGCCAGCAGCTCGCCGCTAAACGGGGGGCCCTCCAATGAGCAGTTCTTC	CASSSPLNGGPSNEQFF
TRBV25-1	TRBJ2-2	TRBD2	NA	TGTGCCAGCAGTGAATATGATCCAGGGAGGGCCGGGGAGCTGTTTTTT	CASSEYDPGRAGELFF
TRBV19	TRBJ1-1	NA	NA	TGTGCCAGTAGTATATACGGGACACTGAACACTGAAGCTTTCTTT	CASSIYGTLNTEAFF
TRBV19	TRBJ1-1	TRBD1	NA	TGTGCCAGTAGTCAACCAGGGGGCAGGGACACTGAAGCTTTCTTT	CASSQPGGRDTEAFF
TRBV29-1	TRBJ1-2	TRBD1	NA	TGCAGCGGCCGGGACAGGGGGGATGGCTACACCTTC	CSGRDRGDGYTF
TRBV4-1	TRBJ1-2	NA	NA	TGCGCCAGCAGCCAAGAGTTCCGGGGGGCTGGCTACACCTTC	CASSQEFRGAGYTF
TRBV2	TRBJ2-7	NA	NA	TGTGCCAGCAGTGAAGCGCGAAAGGGAGGTGTTCGCTTC	CASSEARKGGVRF
TRBV5-1	TRBJ2-7	NA	NA	TGCGCCAGCAGGAACCAGGGGTCGAGCTCCTACGAGCAGTACTTC	CASRNQGSSSYEQYF
TRBV14	TRBJ1-1	TRBD1	NA	TGTGCCAGCAGCCAATTGACAGGGCGGAGGGACACTGAAGCTTTCTTT	CASSQLTGRRDTEAFF
TRBV28	TRBJ1-6	NA	NA	TGTGCCAGCCAAGGGGGGGGCAGATCACCCCTCCACTTT	CASQGGGRSPLHF
TRBV27	TRBJ2-2	NA	NA	TGTGCCACCAGTCCTTGGGGAGACTTGAGAACCGGGGAGCTGTTTTTT	CATSPWGDLRTGELFF
TRBV4-3	TRBJ1-2	NA	NA	TGCGCCAGCAGCCCTTACCGACAGGCCAACTATGGCTACACCTTC	CASSPYRQANYGYTF
TRBV9	TRBJ1-1	TRBD1	NA	TGTGCCAGCAGCACACAACCCGGACAGGGGGTCACTGAAGCTTTCTTT	CASSTQPGQGVTEAFF
TRBV9	TRBJ2-2	NA	few	TGTGCCAGCAGCGTAGAGGGGCGGACGAACACCGGGGAGCTGTTTTTT	CASSVEGRTNTGELFF
TRBV7-2	TRBJ2-1	TRBD2	NA	TGTGCCAGCAGCGTCCAAGCGGGAGGGCCCCCCTACAATGAGCAGTTCTTC	CASSVQAGGPPYNEQFF
TRBV7-9	TRBJ1-1	TRBD1	NA	TGTGCCAGCACCAGACAGGGGGCGAACACTGAAGCTTTCTTT	CASTRQGANTEAFF
TRBV18	TRBJ1-2	NA	NA	TGTGCCAGCAAAACGGAAGGGGATAACTATGGCTACACCTTC	CASKTEGDNYGYTF
TRBV11-2	TRBJ2-7	NA	NA	TGTGCCAGCAGCTTGGGCAGGAGGGCCTACGAGCAGTACTTC	CASSLGRRAYEQYF
TRBV5-1	TRBJ2-1	TRBD2	NA	TGCGCCAGCAGCTTAGAGGGTAGCGGGAGGATACCGCTGGGAAATGAGCAGTTCTTC	CASSLEGSGRIPLGNEQFF
TRBV10-3	TRBJ1-1	NA	NA	TGTGCCATCAGTGTACAGAAGAACACTGAAGCTTTCTTT	CAISVQKNTEAFF
TRBV7-2	TRBJ1-1	NA	NA	TGTGCCAGCAGCTTAACCGGACAGTACACTGAAGCTTTCTTT	CASSLTGQYTEAFF
TRBV6-6	TRBJ1-3	NA	NA	TGTGCCAGCAGTCCCGGACGTGGGGGCTATCTATACTCTGGAAACACCATATATTTT	CASSPGRGGYLYSGNTIYF
TRBV7-8	TRBJ2-2	TRBD1	few	TGTGCCAGCAGCTTAGACAGGGGTCGCACCGGGGAGCTGTTTTTT	CASSLDRGRTGELFF
TRBV19	TRBJ2-7	TRBD1	NA	TGTGCCAGTAGGCAGCGCCGGACAGGGGGTGGCTACGAGCAGTACTTC	CASRQRRTGGGYEQYF
TRBV30	TRBJ2-5	NA	NA	TGTGCCTGGAGCCGGGACTCCCCAGCGAGTGAGACCCAGTACTTC	CAWSRDSPASETQYF
TRBV5-1	TRBJ2-5	TRBD2	few	TGCGCCAGCGAAATTACGGCGGGAGGAATTCGGACCCAGTACTTC	CASEITAGGIRTQYF
TRBV6-5	TRBJ1-6	TRBD1	NA	TGTGCCAGCAGTTACTACGGACAGGGGAGAAGTTCACCCCTCCACTTT	CASSYYGQGRSSPLHF
TRBV9	TRBJ2-3	NA	once	TGTGCCAGCAGCCCTCATCAGTCAGATACGCAGTATTTT	CASSPHQSDTQYF
TRBV5-4	TRBJ1-2	TRBD1	NA	TGTGCCAGCAGCTTGGGGGACAGGGACTATGGCTACACCTTC	CASSLGDRDYGYTF
TRBV21-1	TRBJ2-2	NA	NA	TGTGCCAGCAGCAACGAGCGGGAGCTGTTCACCGGGGAGCTGTTTTTT	CASSNERELFTGELFF
TRBV7-9	TRBJ2-7	NA	once	TGTGCCAGCAGTAAATCGTTTGGAGGAGGCTACGAGCAGTACTTC	CASSKSFGGGYEQYF
TRBV10-1	TRBJ2-1	TRBD1	NA	TGCGCCAGCAGTGAGTCGCTCGGGACAGGGGAGGGAACTCGGTTCTTC	CASSESLGTGEGTRFF
TRBV6-5	TRBJ2-5	TRBD1	NA	TGTGCCAGCAGGACAGGGGGAGGAGAGACCCAGTACTTC	CASRTGGGETQYF
TRBV30	TRBJ1-5	TRBD1	few	TGTGCCTGGAGTCCCGGACAGGGCGGCAATCAGCCCCAGCATTTT	CAWSPGQGGNQPQHF
TRBV30	TRBJ2-7	TRBD1	once	TGTGCCTGGAGTGCCAAACCGGGACAGGGGAGGTACGAGCAGTACTTC	CAWSAKPGQGRYEQYF
TRBV6-2/TRBV6-3	TRBJ1-6	NA	NA	TGTGCCAGCAGTTTCCAGGGGAGAGCTTCACCCCTCCACTTT	CASSFQGRASPLHF
TRBV5-1	TRBJ1-2	NA	NA	TGCGCCAGCAGCTTGGGAGAGGACTATGGCTACACCTTC	CASSLGEDYGYTF
TRBV6-6	TRBJ1-5	NA	NA	TGTGCCAGCAAAGTAGGGGTTTATAGCAATCAGCCCCAGCATTTT	CASKVGVYSNQPQHF
TRBV4-1	TRBJ2-7	NA	NA	TGCGCCAGCAGCCAAGATAGGGGCAACCCTACCTACGAGCAGTACTTC	CASSQDRGNPTYEQYF
TRBV27	TRBJ2-3	NA	NA	TGTGCCAGCAGTCTACTGGGGACTGGCCCTACCGGCACAGATACGCAGTATTTT	CASSLLGTGPTGTDTQYF
TRBV5-5	TRBJ1-6	TRBD1	NA	TGTGCCAGCAGCCAACTTCCGGGACAGAAGGGCTCACCCCTCCACTTT	CASSQLPGQKGSPLHF
TRBV9	TRBJ1-1	TRBD1	NA	TGTGCCAGCAGCGCCCAGGGACAGGGGACGTTGGCTTTCTTT	CASSAQGQGTLAFF
TRBV10-3	TRBJ1-1	TRBD1	NA	TGTGCCATCAGTCACCCCGCTTCGGGACAGGGGAACACTGAAGCTTTCTTT	CAISHPASGQGNTEAFF
TRBV10-1	TRBJ2-3	NA	NA	TGCGCCAGCTCTCAGGGTACTAGCACAGATACGCAGTATTTT	CASSQGTSTDTQYF
TRBV30	TRBJ1-1	TRBD1	NA	TGTGCCTGGAGCGGGACAGGGAACACTGAAGCTTTCTTT	CAWSGTGNTEAFF
TRBV7-2	TRBJ2-5	TRBD1	NA	TGTGCCAGCAGATGGGACAGGGGAGAGACCCAGTACTTC	CASRWDRGETQYF
TRBV19	TRBJ2-2	NA	few	TGTGCCACCCGATCAACCACAGGATACACCGGGGAGCTGTTTTTT	CATRSTTGYTGELFF
TRBV12-3/TRBV12-4	TRBJ2-7	NA	NA	TGTGCCAGCAGTTCCCCTCCGTACGAGCAGTACTTC	CASSSPPYEQYF
TRBV14	TRBJ1-1	TRBD1	NA	TGTGCCAGCAGTTTATCAGGGGGCACTGAAGCTTTCTTT	CASSLSGGTEAFF
TRBV7-2	TRBJ1-1	NA	NA	TGTGCCAGCAGCTTAGACCCGGGCAGGGGCACTGAAGCTTTCTTT	CASSLDPGRGTEAFF
TRBV5-1	TRBJ2-5	NA	NA	TGCGCCAGCAGCAACGGGGGGCGGGAGACCCAGTACTTC	CASSNGGRETQYF
TRBV2	TRBJ1-2	NA	NA	TGTGCCAGCAGCGCCAGGCCCCAAGGGGACTATGGCTACACCTTC	CASSARPQGDYGYTF
TRBV14	TRBJ2-1	TRBD2	NA	TGTGCCAGCAGCCAAGATTTGGGACTAGCGGGGGGGAGAGGGCAGTTCTTC	CASSQDLGLAGGRGQFF